Each of the 8 T cell receptor beta chains below was sequenced from the same sample in a study of human T cells and chemical hapten exposure (dated by TCRdb to about 2021). The method was RACE. Data came from a NextSeq 500. TCRdb reprocessed the public reads (quality trimming at Q25 with fastp, clone calling with MiXCR) and kept in-frame beta chains. When rows share a CDR3 protein, they turn into one entry using the most common DNA and genes. Here the sample has 180,000 or so distinct CDR3 sequences; approximately 20% occur a single time. The ten largest clones add up to less than 7% of the sample. Interpreted using the paper, the time point label stands for: patch test 1, 2 weeks after DPC sensitization. What the treatment or condition label conveys for this sample: therapeutic diphenylcyclopropenone sensitization with weekly scalp DPC. The sequencing here drew on whole blood, taken in connection with sensitization to the hapten diphenylcyclopropenone (DPC). Receptors were obtained from a woman aged 50 to 65 with alopecia areata. Some clones in this sample may be carry-over from other donors' samples.

This clonotype was observed a handful of times. The chain recombines TRBV25-1 with TRBJ1-1; D not resolved. V shed 3 bases and J shed 4 bases, with 15 bases lying between them. This CDR3 is 15 amino acids long. Germline V gene data show CDR1 as MGHDK and CDR2 as SYGVNS. The CDR3 is CASSDSRSIGTEAFF. In DNA form, the CDR3 reads TGTGCCAGCAGTGACAGCCGGAGTATAGGCACTGAAGCTTTCTTT.

The rearrangement uses TRBV29-1 and TRBJ2-1, with TRBD2 as a possible D gene (5 bases). Germline V CDR1 and CDR2: SQVTM, ANQGSEA. Trimming shortened V by 2 bases and J by 9 bases, and 8 bases separated the two germline ends. The CDR3 has 11 amino acids. CDR3 nucleotides: TGCAGCGTTGAAAGGGAGAGTGAGCAGTTCTTC. Its translation is CSVERESEQFF.

The CDR3 sequence: CSVLQSPGAGDGYTF. The CDR3 nucleotides read TGCAGCGTACTCCAATCCCCAGGGGCTGGGGATGGCTACACCTTC. J is TRBJ1-2 and V is TRBV29-1; possible D gene TRBD1, 6 bases. Germline loops: CDR1 SQVTM, CDR2 ANQGSEA. The length of the CDR3 is 15 residues. V lost 6 bases, J lost 6 bases, and 23 bases lay in between.

The V call is TRBV5-1, the J call TRBJ1-2; no firm D call. The CDR3 contains 15 residues. CDR1 and CDR2 (germline): SGHRS, YFSETQ. The V gene lost 0 bases and the J gene lost 4 bases, with 13 bases spanning the gap. CDR3 coding DNA: TGCGCCAGCAGCTTGGCGGTCGACACCCCCTATGGCTACACCTTC. This encodes CASSLAVDTPYGYTF. The full variable domain, rest sourced from reference TRBV5-1 and TRBJ1-2, is KAGVTQTPRYLIKTRGQQVTLSCSPISGHRSVSWYQQTPGQGLQFLFEYFSETQRNKGNFPGRFSGRQFSNSRSEMNVSTLELGDSALYLCASSLAVDTPYGYTFGSGTRLTVV.

This clonotype showed up just a few times. This chain links TRBV16 with TRBJ1-5; weak D call: TRBD1 (6 bases). Germline V gene data show CDR1 as KGHSY and CDR2 as FQNENV. V dropped 1 base and J dropped 7 bases, with 8 bases sitting between them. The CDR3 sequence is 13 residues long. The CDR3 DNA sequence: TGTGCCAGCAGCCAATACAGGGTCCAGCCCCAGCATTTT. This encodes CASSQYRVQPQHF.

This clonotype was observed a handful of times. The chain is built from TRBV7-2 and TRBJ2-5, with 10 positions matching TRBD2. Losses at the gene ends were 5 bases for V and 2 bases for J; bases not matched to a gene: 5. Germline CDR1 is SGHTA and CDR2 is FQGNSA. This CDR3 contains 15 residues. Here the CDR3 reads CASSPLAGVQETQYF. CDR3 bases: TGTGCCAGCAGCCCCCTAGCGGGAGTTCAAGAGACCCAGTACTTC. The full variable domain, its missing parts supplied by reference TRBV7-2 and TRBJ2-5, is GAGVSQSPSNKVTEKGKDVELRCDPISGHTALYWYRQSLGQGLEFLIYFQGNSAPDKSGLPSDRFSAERTGGSVSTLTIQRTQQEDSAVYLCASSPLAGVQETQYFGPGTRLLVL.

The gene calls are TRBV29-1 and TRBJ2-3; possibly TRBD2 for D (6 bases). The length of the CDR3 is 15 residues. The V gene lost 5 bases and the J gene lost 1 base, with 16 bases spanning the gap. Germline values: CDR1 SQVTM, CDR2 ANQGSEA. The chain's CDR3 is CSVTGTPGRTDTQYF. For the CDR3, the DNA is TGCAGCGTTACCGGGACTCCTGGGCGCACAGATACGCAGTATTTT.

This clonotype was counted a few times. V usage is TRBV11-2 and J usage is TRBJ2-1; the match to TRBD2 covers 11 bases. In germline, CDR1 is SGHAT, CDR2 FQNNGV. CDR3 length: 16 amino acids. The V and J ends lost 5 bases and 4 bases, in that order; junction bases with no gene match: 7. CDR3 in DNA: TGTGCCAGCAGCCCGATAGCGGGAGGGCAATACAATGAGCAGTTCTTC. It codes for CASSPIAGGQYNEQFF.